This T cell receptor beta chain was identified in a study of OX40 agonist ivuxolimab in advanced cancers. The overall study: Patients got intravenous ivuxolimab at 0.01 to 10 mg/kg every 2 weeks.

This clone was seen once. No antigen is known for it. Broader study findings: Partly responding patients at 0.1-3.0 mg/kg showed some of the smallest clonal expansion. Relative to CD4+, CD8+ T cells held more expanded clones on average.

The repertoire was sequenced with immunoSEQ multiplex PCR; TCRdb's copy has only in-frame clones and lacks some. The data contain 65,000 to 90,000 clones, roughly four fifths of them singletons. The CDR3 contains 16 residues. Germline-derived CDR1 and CDR2 are SGHRS and YFSETQ. The V segment lost 1 base and the J segment 4 bases; nucleotides outside the gene matches: 5. On cycle 4 day 1 and cycle 7 day 1, as well as at baseline, blood was sampled. The specimen was CD4+ or CD8+ T cells sorted from blood, collected in a trial of the OX40 agonist ivuxolimab. V usage is TRBV5-1 and J usage is TRBJ2-6; 7 bases are shared with TRBD1. The TCR comes from an adult with an advanced solid tumor such as melanoma, head and neck, liver or kidney cancer. The CDR3 DNA is TGCGCCAGCAGCTTGACAGGGGCGACAGGGGCCAACGTCCTGACTTTC. Translated: CASSLTGATGANVLTF. The entire variable domain, with the rest obtained from reference TRBV5-1 and TRBJ2-6, is as follows: KAGVTQTPRYLIKTRGQQVTLSCSPISGHRSVSWYQQTPGQGLQFLFEYFSETQRNKGNFPGRFSGRQFSNSRSEMNVSTLELGDSALYLCASSLTGATGANVLTFGAGSRLTVL.